Each of the 16 T cell receptor beta chains below was sequenced from the same sample in a study of beta chain features in type 1 diabetes. Findings and limits, study-wide: When Type 1 diabetes patients were examined, their TCRB CDR3s proved moderately but significantly shorter in all four CD4+ subsets.

Investigators reverse transcribed all isolated RNA, so they sequenced expressed TCRB transcripts. Produced via immunoSEQ multiplex PCR; TCRdb's table is partial and in-frame only. The sample contains under 300,000 clones, 24% of which appear only once. These receptors' antigens are unknown. Sequenced: naive CD4+ T cells from blood. The receptors derive from a woman in her thirties with type 1 diabetes.

This sequence joins TRBV2 and TRBJ2-5; 11 bases map to TRBD2. Germline lookup yields CDR1 SNHLY and CDR2 FYNNEI. The CDR3 has 17 amino acids. V was pared by 5 bases and J by 5 bases, with 13 bases of the junction left unmatched. CDR3 coding DNA: TGTGCCAGCAGTCCCGGGCTAGCGGGAGGAAGAAGGGAGACCCAGTACTTC. It is translated as CASSPGLAGGRRETQYF.

V is TRBV29-1 and J is TRBJ2-3; possible D gene TRBD1, 6 bases. Germline V gives CDR1 SQVTM, CDR2 ANQGSEA. The CDR3 has 15 amino acids. V lost 3 bases, J lost 2 bases, and 15 bases lay in between. The CDR3 nucleotides are TGCAGCGTTGAGCGCCCTACAGGGTACACAGATACGCAGTATTTT. Its protein product is CSVERPTGYTDTQYF.

The chain couples TRBV2 to TRBJ2-5; tentatively, D is TRBD1 (6 bases). V gave up 4 bases and J gave up 3 bases, with 9 bases separating them. This CDR3 contains 13 residues. CDR1 and CDR2 from the germline V gene are SNHLY and FYNNEI. CDR3 loop: CASSVEGEETQYF. DNA for the CDR3: TGTGCCAGCAGTGTTGAGGGGGAAGAGACCCAGTACTTC.

The chain is built from TRBV6-6 and TRBJ2-7, with TRBD2 matching 7 bases. V lost 6 bases and J lost 5; bases outside the gene matches: 10. The germline CDR1 and CDR2 sequences are MNHNY and SVGAGI (reference sequence). CDR3 length: 14 amino acids. CDR3: CASRDYLGGNEQYF. CDR3 in DNA: TGTGCCAGCAGGGACTACCTGGGGGGGAACGAGCAGTACTTC.

In this sample, this clone turned up a few times. The chain links TRBV27 to TRBJ2-7, with 7 bases lining up with TRBD1. Looked up from germline, CDR1 is MNHEY and CDR2 is SMNVEV (reference sequence). Trimming took 5 bases from V and 3 from J; bases not matched to a gene: 7. The CDR3 totals 14 residues. The CDR3 spells CASSTTWDSYEQYF. The CDR3 DNA is TGTGCCAGCAGTACTACCTGGGACAGCTACGAGCAGTACTTC.

The chain carries TRBV4-1 and TRBJ2-3, with TRBD1 as a possible D gene (5 bases). CDR3 size: 15 residues. V lost 4 bases, J lost 0 bases, and 11 bases lay in between. Germline CDR1 and CDR2: MGHRA and YSYEKL. CDR3 sequence: CASSPQGSSTDTQYF. Written as DNA, the CDR3 is TGCGCCAGCAGCCCCCAGGGATCTAGCACAGATACGCAGTATTTT.

This clone was counted only a few times. This chain connects TRBV27 to TRBJ2-7; D perhaps matches TRBD1 (7 bases). CDR1 is MNHEY and CDR2 is SMNVEV in the germline V gene (reference sequence). The CDR3 covers 13 residues. The V and J ends lost 4 bases and 4 bases respectively, with 11 bases between them. The CDR3 sequence: CASSSAGGYEQYF. CDR3 sequence (DNA): TGTGCCAGCAGTTCGGCAGGGGGGTACGAGCAGTACTTC.

The rearrangement links TRBV30 to TRBJ2-5; D unresolved. V was clipped by 4 bases and J by 4 bases, with 7 bases between them. The V gene's germline CDR1 is GTSNPN and CDR2 SVGIG (reference sequence). This CDR3 contains 11 residues. The CDR3 DNA reads as TGTGCCTGGACCATTTCAGAGACCCAGTACTTC. Residues: CAWTISETQYF.

There are a few counts of this clone. V is TRBV11-2 and J is TRBJ2-7; 10 bases map to TRBD2. Germline V gene data show CDR1 as SGHAT and CDR2 as FQNNGV. CDR3 size: 19 residues. Losses at the gene ends were 1 base for V and 4 bases for J; bases not matched to a gene: 16. The DNA for the CDR3 is TGTGCCAGCAGCTTAGCGGGCGGTCTAGCGGGAGCGCGATGGTACGAGCAGTACTTC. Its translation: CASSLAGGLAGARWYEQYF.

A few counts support this clone. The V call is TRBV30, the J call TRBJ1-2; no definite D call. Germline values: CDR1 GTSNPN, CDR2 SVGIG (reference sequence). V gave up 0 bases and J gave up 7 bases, with 12 bases separating them. The CDR3 is 13 amino acids. In DNA form, the CDR3 reads TGTGCCTGGAGTGTAGTGCAGGAGGGTGGCTACACCTTC. As protein: CAWSVVQEGGYTF.

This clone occurred a few times. This chain links TRBV5-4 with TRBJ1-1, with D possibly matching TRBD1 (6 bases). V shed 7 bases and J shed 2 bases, with 18 bases lying between them. There are 15 residues in the CDR3. Germline CDR1 SGHNT, CDR2 YYREEE (reference sequence). The CDR3 loop is CASSVGGVTNTEAFF. CDR3 bases: TGTGCCAGCTCGGTTGGGGGCGTTACCAACACTGAAGCTTTCTTT.

In this sample, this clone turned up a few times. The V and J genes are TRBV13 and TRBJ1-2; no definite D call. CDR3 length: 16 amino acids. Trimming removed 6 bases at V and 7 bases at J, with 24 bases between. Per the germline V gene, CDR1 is PRHDT and CDR2 is FYEKMQ (reference sequence). CDR3 DNA: TGTGCCAGCAGGGCAAATGCTGGACTGCATACCGGTGGCTACACCTTC. Protein product: CASRANAGLHTGGYTF.

The rearrangement uses TRBV29-1 and TRBJ1-5, with 7 bases identical to TRBD1. The germline V gene encodes CDR1 SQVTM and CDR2 ANQGSEA. V lost 1 base, J lost 7 bases, and 4 bases stayed unmatched. The CDR3 runs 13 residues. CDR3 region: CSVEGQGDQPQHF. DNA for the CDR3: TGCAGCGTTGAAGGGCAGGGGGACCAGCCCCAGCATTTT.

J is TRBJ2-1 and V is TRBV13; 8 bases line up with TRBD2. The CDR3 is 15 amino acids. Germline loops: CDR1 PRHDT, CDR2 FYEKMQ (reference sequence). With 5 bases clipped from V and 6 bases from J, the junction kept 9 bases outside the gene matches. CDR3 protein: CASSGVAGLSNEQFF. The DNA for the CDR3 is TGTGCCAGCAGCGGGGTAGCGGGACTCAGCAATGAGCAGTTCTTC.

This chain links TRBV7-9 with TRBJ1-5; 8 bases agree with TRBD1. The germline V gene has CDR1 SEHNR and CDR2 FQNEAQ (reference sequence). The CDR3 is 15 residues long. With 5 bases clipped from V and 5 bases from J, the junction kept 8 bases outside the gene matches. The CDR3: CASSVGQGWDQPQHF. The CDR3 region has the DNA TGTGCCAGCAGCGTCGGACAGGGCTGGGATCAGCCCCAGCATTTT.

This clone was seen more than once but under ten times. The V gene is TRBV28, the J gene TRBJ1-2; possibly TRBD1 for D (6 bases). The CDR3 is made up of 15 amino acids. The ends were cut back, 6 bases at V and 6 bases at J, with 20 bases in the middle. CDR1 is MDHEN and CDR2 is SYDVKM in the germline V gene. As DNA, the CDR3 is TGTGCCAGCAGGGCGCGGGGGGGCAGAGCTGATGGCTACACCTTC. Translated, it gives CASRARGGRADGYTF.